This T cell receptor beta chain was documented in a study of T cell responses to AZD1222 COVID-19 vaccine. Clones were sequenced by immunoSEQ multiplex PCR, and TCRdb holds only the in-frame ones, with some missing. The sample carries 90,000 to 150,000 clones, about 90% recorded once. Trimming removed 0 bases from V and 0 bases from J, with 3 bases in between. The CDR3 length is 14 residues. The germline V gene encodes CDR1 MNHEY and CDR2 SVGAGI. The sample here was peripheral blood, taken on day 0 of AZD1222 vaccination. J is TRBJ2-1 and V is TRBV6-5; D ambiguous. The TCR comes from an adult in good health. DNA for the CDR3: TGTGCCAGCAGTTACTCTAGCTCCTACAATGAGCAGTTCTTC. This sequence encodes CASSYSSSYNEQFF.